This T cell receptor beta chain appears in the sequencing data of a study of cytomegalovirus exposure and HLA in healthy donors. General study results and limits: Over 150 TCR beta chains were listed as cytomegalovirus-associated. Specificity for CMV antigens was confirmed in vitro for three of the CMV-associated chains.

Points on this clone: Its antigen is unidentified.

With V trimmed by 5 bases and J by 6 bases, 6 bases remained unmatched. Per the germline V gene, CDR1 is SNHLY and CDR2 is FYNNEI. The CDR3 loop spans 15 amino acids. The PCR had 60 Vbeta and 13 Jbeta primers. Original processing notes: A later analysis tallied approximately 87 million unique TCR beta chains, around 9.9 million of them shared. Method: immunoSEQ multiplex PCR; TCRdb's copy keeps in-frame clones and lacks some. That table furnishes V, J and clone size, whereas the DNA furnished D and trimming. Of 200,000 to 250,000 clones listed, 70% to 85% are singletons. The sequenced material came from PBMCs. The chain links TRBV2 to TRBJ2-2; 10 bases map to TRBD1. This receptor was taken from a girl aged 2 to 9 in good health and CMV-seronegative. The CDR3 DNA is TGTGCCAGCAGTCGCCGGGACAGGGGTCCCGGGGAGCTGTTTTTT. This encodes CASSRRDRGPGELFF.